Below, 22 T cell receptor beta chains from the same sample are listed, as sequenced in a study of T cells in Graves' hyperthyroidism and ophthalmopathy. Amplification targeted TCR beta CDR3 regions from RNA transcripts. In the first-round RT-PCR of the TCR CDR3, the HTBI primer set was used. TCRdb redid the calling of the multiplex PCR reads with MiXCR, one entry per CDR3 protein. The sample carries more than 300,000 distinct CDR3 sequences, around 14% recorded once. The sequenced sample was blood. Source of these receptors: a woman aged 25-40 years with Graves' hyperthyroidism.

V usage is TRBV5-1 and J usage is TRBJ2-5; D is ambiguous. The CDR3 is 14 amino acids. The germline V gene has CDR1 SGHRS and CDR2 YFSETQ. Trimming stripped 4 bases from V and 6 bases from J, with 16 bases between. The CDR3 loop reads CASSPELAQKTQYF. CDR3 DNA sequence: TGCGCCAGCAGCCCGGAGCTGGCCCAGAAGACCCAGTACTTC.

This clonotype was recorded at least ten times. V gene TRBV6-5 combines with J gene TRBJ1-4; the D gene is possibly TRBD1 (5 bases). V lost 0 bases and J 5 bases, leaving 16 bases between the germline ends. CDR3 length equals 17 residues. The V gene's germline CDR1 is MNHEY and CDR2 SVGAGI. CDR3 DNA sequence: TGTGCCAGCAGTTACTCGTACGGCCTAGGGGAGAATGAAAAACTGTTTTTT. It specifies CASSYSYGLGENEKLFF.

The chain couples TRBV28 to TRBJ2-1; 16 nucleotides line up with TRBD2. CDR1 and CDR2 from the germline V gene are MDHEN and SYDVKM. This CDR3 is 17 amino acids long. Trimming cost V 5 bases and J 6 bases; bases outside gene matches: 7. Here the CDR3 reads CASSIAGTSGRGNEQFF. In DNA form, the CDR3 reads TGTGCCAGCAGTATCGCCGGGACTAGCGGGAGGGGCAATGAGCAGTTCTTC.

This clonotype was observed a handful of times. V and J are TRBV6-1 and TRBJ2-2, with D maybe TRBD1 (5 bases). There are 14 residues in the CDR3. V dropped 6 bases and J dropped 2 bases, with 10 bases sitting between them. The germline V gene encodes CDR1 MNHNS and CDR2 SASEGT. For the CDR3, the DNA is TGTGCCAGCAGGGGTTGGGGCAACACCGGGGAGCTGTTTTTT. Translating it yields CASRGWGNTGELFF.

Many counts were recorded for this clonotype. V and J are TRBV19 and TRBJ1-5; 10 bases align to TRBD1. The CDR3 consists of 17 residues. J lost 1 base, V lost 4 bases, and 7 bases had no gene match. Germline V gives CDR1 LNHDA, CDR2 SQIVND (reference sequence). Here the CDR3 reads CASSNRDRGASNQPQHF. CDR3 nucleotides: TGTGCCAGTAGTAACCGGGACAGGGGAGCCAGCAATCAGCCCCAGCATTTT.

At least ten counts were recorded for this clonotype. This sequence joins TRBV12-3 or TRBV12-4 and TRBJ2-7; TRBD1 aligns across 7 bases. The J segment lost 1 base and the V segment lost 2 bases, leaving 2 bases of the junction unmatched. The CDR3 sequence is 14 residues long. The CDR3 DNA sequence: TGTGCCAGCAGTTTACAACAGGGGTCCTACGAGCAGTACTTC. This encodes CASSLQQGSYEQYF.

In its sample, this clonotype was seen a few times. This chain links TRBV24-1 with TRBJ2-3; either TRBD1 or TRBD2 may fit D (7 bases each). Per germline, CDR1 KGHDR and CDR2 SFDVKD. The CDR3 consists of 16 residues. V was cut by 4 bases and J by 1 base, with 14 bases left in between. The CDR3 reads CATSEPRGGGTDTQYF. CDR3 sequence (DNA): TGTGCCACCAGTGAACCCAGGGGGGGGGGCACAGATACGCAGTATTTT.

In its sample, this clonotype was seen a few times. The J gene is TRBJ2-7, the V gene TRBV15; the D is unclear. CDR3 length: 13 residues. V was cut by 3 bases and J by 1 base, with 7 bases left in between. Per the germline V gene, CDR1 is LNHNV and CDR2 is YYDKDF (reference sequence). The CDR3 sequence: CATSSGRSYEQYF. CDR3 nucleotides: TGTGCCACCAGCAGTGGCAGGTCCTACGAGCAGTACTTC.

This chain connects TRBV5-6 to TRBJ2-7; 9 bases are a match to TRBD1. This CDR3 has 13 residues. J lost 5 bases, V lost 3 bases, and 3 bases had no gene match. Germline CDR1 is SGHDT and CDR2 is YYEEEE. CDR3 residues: CASSWGQGDEQYF. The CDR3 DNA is TGTGCCAGCAGCTGGGGACAGGGTGACGAGCAGTACTTC.

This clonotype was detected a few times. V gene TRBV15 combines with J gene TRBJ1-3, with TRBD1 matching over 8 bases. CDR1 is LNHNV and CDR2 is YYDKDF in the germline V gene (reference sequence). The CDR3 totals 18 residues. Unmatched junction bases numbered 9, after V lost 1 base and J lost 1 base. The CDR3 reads CATSRAGTGLYSGNTIYF. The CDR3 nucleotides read TGTGCCACCAGCAGAGCCGGGACAGGACTATATTCTGGAAACACCATATATTTT.

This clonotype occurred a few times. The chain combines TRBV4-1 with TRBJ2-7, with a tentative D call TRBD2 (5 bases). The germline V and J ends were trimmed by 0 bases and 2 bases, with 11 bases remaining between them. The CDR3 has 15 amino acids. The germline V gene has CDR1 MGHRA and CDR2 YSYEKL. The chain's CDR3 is CASSQDSAGTYEQYF. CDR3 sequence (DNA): TGCGCCAGCAGCCAAGATTCGGCGGGTACCTACGAGCAGTACTTC.

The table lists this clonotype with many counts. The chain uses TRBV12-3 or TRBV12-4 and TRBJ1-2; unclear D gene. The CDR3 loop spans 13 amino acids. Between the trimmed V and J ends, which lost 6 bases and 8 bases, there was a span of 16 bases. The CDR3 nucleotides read TGTGCCAGCAGCGAAATCTTGGGTGACGGCTACACCTTC. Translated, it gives CASSEILGDGYTF.

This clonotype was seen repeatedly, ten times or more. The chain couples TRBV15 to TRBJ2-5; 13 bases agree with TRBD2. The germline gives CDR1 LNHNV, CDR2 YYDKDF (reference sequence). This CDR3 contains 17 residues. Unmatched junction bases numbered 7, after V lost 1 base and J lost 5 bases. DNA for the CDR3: TGTGCCACCAGCAGAGGGGGACTAGCGGGAATGGCGGAGACCCAGTACTTC. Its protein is CATSRGGLAGMAETQYF. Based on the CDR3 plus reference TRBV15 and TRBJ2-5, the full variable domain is DAMVIQNPRYQVTQFGKPVTLSCSQTLNHNVMYWYQQKSSQAPKLLFHYYDKDFNNEADTPDNFQSRRPNTSFCFLDIRSPGLGDTAMYLCATSRGGLAGMAETQYFGPGTRLLVL.

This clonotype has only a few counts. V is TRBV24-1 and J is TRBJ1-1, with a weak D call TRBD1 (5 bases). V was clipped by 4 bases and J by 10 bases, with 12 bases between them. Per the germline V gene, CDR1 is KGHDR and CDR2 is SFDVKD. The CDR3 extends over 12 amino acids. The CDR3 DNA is TGTGCCACCAGTGACATAAGGGGTAGAGCTTTCTTT. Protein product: CATSDIRGRAFF.

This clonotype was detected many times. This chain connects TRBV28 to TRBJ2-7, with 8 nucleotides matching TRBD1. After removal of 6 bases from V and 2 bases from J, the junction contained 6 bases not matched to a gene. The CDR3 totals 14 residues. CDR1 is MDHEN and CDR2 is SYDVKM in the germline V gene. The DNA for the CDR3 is TGTGCCAGCAGGGGAACAGGGGGGACCTACGAGCAGTACTTC. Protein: CASRGTGGTYEQYF.

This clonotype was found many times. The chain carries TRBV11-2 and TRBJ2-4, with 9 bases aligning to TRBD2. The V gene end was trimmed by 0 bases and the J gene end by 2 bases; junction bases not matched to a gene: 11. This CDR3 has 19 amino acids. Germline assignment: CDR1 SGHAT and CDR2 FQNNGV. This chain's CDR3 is CASSLEPSGTSEPKNIQYF. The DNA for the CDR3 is TGTGCCAGCAGCTTAGAACCTAGCGGGACCTCAGAACCCAAAAACATTCAGTACTTC.

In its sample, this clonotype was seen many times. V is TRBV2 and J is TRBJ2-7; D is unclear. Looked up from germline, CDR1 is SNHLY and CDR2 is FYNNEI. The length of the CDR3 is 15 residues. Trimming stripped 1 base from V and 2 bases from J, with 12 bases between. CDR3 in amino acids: CASSEDGWKAYEQYF. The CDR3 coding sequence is TGTGCCAGCAGTGAAGATGGCTGGAAGGCCTACGAGCAGTACTTC.

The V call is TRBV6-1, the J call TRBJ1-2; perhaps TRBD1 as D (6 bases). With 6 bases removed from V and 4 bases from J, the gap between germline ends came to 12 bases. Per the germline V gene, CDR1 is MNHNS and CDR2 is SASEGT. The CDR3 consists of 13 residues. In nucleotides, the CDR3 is TGTGCCAGCAGATCCGGGACACTCTATGGCTACACCTTC. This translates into CASRSGTLYGYTF.

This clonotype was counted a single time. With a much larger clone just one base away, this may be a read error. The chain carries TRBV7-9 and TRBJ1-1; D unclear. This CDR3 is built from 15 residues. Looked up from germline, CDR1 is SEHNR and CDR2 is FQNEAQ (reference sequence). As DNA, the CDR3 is TGTGCCAGCAGCTTTTATGTTGGGGAAAACACTGAAGCTCTCTTT. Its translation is CASSFYVGENTEALF.

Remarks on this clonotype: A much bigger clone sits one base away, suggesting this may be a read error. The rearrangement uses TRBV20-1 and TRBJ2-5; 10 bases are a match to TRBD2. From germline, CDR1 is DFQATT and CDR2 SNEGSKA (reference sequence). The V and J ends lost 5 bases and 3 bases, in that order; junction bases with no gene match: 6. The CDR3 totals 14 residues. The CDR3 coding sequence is TGCAGTGCTGCCCTAGCGGGAGTGGAAGAGACCCAGTACTTC. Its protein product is CSAALAGVEETQYF.

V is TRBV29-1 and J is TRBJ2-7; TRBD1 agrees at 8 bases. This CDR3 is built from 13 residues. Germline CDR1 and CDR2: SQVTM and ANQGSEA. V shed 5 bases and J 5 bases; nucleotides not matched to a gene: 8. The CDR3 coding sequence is TGCAGCGTTCTTTACGGGGACAGGAACGAGCAGTACTTC. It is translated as CSVLYGDRNEQYF.

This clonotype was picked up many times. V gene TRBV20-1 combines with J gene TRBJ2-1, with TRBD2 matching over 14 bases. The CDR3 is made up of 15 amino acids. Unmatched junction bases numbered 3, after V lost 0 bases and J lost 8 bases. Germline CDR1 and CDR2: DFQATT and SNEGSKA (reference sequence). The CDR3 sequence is CSARDGTSGRYEQFF. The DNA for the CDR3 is TGCAGTGCTAGAGATGGGACTAGCGGGAGATATGAGCAGTTCTTC.